This paragraph covers one TCR beta chain sequence. The data stem from a study of cytomegalovirus exposure and HLA in healthy donors. PCR used 60 Vbeta primers and 13 Jbeta primers. Sequencing was performed with immunoSEQ multiplex PCR; in TCRdb, only in-frame clones are kept and a portion is missing. The top ten hold 4.6% of the sample, which has some 100,000 clones, 78% seen once. V gave up 0 bases and J gave up 0 bases, with 13 bases separating them. In germline, CDR1 is SGDLS, CDR2 YYNGEE. The CDR3 runs to 17 residues. The TCR sequence derives from a woman aged 40 to 50 in good health and CMV-seropositive. The gene calls are TRBV9 and TRBJ2-1, with a possible D match to TRBD2 (6 bases). Sequencing was done on a sample of PBMCs. The CDR3 DNA reads TGTGCCAGCAGCGTAGTGGGGGGAGCGGGCTCCTACAATGAGCAGTTCTTC. Its translation: CASSVVGGAGSYNEQFF.